One T cell receptor beta chain is described in this entry. Here immunoSEQ multiplex PCR was the method, and the copy in TCRdb shows in-frame clones only, minus some. The sample holds over 60,000 clones, about 80% seen once. The sample belongs to a study of blood T cell repertoires in COVID-19. Overall study context: Acute and convalescent COVID-19 samples came from the United States, Italy and Spain. Sources were T cells, B-cell-depleted T cells, or PBMCs; the material itself was cDNA or gDNA.

This TCR derives from an elderly woman with acute or convalescent COVID-19. The sample consisted of peripheral blood.

CDR3 loop: CASSPRDSGETQYF. CDR3 nucleotides: TGCGCCAGCAGCCCCAGGGATTCAGGGGAGACCCAGTACTTC. The chain carries TRBV5-1 and TRBJ2-5; D might be TRBD1 (5 bases). The CDR3 has 14 amino acids. The V and J ends lost 4 bases and 5 bases respectively, with 15 bases between them. Germline loops: CDR1 SGHRS, CDR2 YFSETQ.